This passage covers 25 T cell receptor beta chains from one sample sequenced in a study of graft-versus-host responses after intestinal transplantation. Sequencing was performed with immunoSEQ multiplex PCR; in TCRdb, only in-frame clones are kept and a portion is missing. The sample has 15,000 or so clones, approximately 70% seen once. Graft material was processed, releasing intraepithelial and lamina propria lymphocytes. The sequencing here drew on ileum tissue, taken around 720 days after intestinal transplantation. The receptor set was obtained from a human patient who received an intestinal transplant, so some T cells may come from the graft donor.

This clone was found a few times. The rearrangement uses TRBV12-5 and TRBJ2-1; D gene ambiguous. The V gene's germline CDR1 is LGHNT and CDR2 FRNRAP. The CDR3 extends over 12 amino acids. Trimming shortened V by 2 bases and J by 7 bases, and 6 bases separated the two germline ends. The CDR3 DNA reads TGTGCTAGTGGTTTGTACCAGAATGAGCAGTTCTTC. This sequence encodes CASGLYQNEQFF. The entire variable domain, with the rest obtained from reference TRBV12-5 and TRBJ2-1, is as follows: DARVTQTPRHKVTEMGQEVTMRCQPILGHNTVFWYRQTMMQGLELLAYFRNRAPLDDSGMPKDRFSAEMPDATLATLKIQPSEPRDSAVYFCASGLYQNEQFFGPGTRLTVL.

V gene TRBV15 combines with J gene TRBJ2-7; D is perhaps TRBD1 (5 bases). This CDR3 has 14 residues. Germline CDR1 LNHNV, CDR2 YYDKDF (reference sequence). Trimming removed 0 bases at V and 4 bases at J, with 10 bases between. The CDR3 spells CATSREQGRYEQYF. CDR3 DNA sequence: TGTGCCACCAGCAGAGAGCAGGGTCGGTACGAGCAGTACTTC.

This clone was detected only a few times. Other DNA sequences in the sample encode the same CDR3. In DNA, the CDR3 is TGTGCCAGCAGTGAATCGTTAGGTGGGGGGACCACCCAGTACTTC. Its translation: CASSESLGGGTTQYF. The chain joins TRBV6-1 to TRBJ2-5; weak D call: TRBD2 (6 bases). Per germline, CDR1 MNHNS and CDR2 SASEGT. V lost 2 bases and J lost 8, with 18 bases in between. The CDR3 extends over 15 amino acids.

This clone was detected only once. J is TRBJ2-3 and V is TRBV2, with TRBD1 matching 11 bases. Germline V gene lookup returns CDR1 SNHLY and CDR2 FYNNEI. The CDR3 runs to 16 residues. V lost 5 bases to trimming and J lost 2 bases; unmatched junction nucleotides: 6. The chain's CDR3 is CASSRTGGLITDTQYF. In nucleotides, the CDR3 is TGTGCCAGCAGTCGGACAGGGGGCCTAATCACAGATACGCAGTATTTT.

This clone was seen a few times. The CDR3 is CASRWGLAGTDTQYF. In nucleotides, the CDR3 is TGTGCCAGCAGATGGGGACTAGCGGGTACAGATACGCAGTATTTT. The chain has TRBV28 and TRBJ2-3, with 12 bases fitting TRBD2. Trimming at V came to 6 bases and at J to 3 bases, leaving 4 bases not matched to a gene. The CDR3 has 15 residues. Germline V gene data show CDR1 as MDHEN and CDR2 as SYDVKM.

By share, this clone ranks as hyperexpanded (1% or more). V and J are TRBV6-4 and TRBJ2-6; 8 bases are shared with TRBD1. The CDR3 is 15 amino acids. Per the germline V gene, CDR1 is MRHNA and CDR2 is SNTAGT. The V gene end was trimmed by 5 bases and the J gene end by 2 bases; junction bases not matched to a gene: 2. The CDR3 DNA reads TGTGCCAGCAGTCAACAGGGGGCTGGGGCCAACGTCCTGACTTTC. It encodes CASSQQGAGANVLTF.

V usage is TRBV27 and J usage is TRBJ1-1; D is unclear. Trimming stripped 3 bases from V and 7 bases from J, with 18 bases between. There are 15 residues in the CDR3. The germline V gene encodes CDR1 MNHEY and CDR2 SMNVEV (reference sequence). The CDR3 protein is CASSFRCPVGSEAFF. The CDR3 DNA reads TGTGCCAGCAGTTTTCGATGCCCCGTGGGGAGTGAAGCTTTCTTT.

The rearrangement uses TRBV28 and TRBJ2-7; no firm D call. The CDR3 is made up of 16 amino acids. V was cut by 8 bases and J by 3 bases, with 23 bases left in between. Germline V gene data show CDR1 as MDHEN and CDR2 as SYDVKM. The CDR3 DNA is TGTGCCAGCGTTCTGGCGACGGGCAACCGATTCTACGAGCAGTACTTC. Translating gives CASVLATGNRFYEQYF. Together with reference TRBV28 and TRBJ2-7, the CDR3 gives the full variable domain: DVKVTQSSRYLVKRTGEKVFLECVQDMDHENMFWYRQDPGLGLRLIYFSYDVKMKEKGDIPEGYSVSREKKERFSLILESASTNQTSMYLCASVLATGNRFYEQYFGPGTRLTVT.

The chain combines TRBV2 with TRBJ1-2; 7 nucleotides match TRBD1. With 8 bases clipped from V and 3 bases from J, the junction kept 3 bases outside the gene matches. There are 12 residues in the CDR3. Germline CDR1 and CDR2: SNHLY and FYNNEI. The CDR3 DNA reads TGTGCCAGCCGGGACAGCTACTATGGCTACACCTTC. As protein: CASRDSYYGYTF.

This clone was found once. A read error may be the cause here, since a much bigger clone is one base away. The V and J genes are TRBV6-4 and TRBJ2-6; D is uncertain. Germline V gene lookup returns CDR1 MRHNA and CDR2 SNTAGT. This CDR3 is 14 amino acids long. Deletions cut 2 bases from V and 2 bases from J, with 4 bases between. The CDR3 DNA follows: TGTGCCAGCAGTGACAGCGCTGGGGCCAACGTCCTGACTTTC. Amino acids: CASSDSAGANVLTF.

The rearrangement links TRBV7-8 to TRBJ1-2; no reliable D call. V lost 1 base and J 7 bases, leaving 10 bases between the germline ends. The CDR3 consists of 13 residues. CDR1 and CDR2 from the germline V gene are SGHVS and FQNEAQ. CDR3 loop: CASSLVAGGGYTF. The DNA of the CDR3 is TGTGCCAGCAGCTTAGTAGCGGGTGGTGGCTACACCTTC.

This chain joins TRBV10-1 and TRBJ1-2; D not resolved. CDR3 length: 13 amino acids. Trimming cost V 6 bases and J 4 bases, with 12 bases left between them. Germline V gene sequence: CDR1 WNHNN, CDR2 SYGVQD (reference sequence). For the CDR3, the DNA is TGCGCCAGCAGGAGCAGAGGATTCTATGGCTACACCTTC. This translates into CASRSRGFYGYTF.

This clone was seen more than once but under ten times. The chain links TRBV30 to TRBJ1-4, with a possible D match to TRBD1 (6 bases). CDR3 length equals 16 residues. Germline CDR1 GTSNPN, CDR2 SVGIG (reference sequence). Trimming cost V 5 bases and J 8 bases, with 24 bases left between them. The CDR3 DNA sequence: TGTGCCTGGGCGAGTGGGTTCACAGGGCTTAGGGAAAAACTGTTTTTT. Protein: CAWASGFTGLREKLFF.

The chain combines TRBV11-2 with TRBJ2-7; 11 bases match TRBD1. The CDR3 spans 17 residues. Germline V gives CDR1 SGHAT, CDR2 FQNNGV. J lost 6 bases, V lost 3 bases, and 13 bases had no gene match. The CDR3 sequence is CASSFSAGQGAMGEQYF. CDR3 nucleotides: TGTGCCAGCAGCTTCAGCGCAGGACAGGGGGCAATGGGCGAGCAGTACTTC. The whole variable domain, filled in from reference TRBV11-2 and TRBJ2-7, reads EAGVAQSPRYKIIEKRQSVAFWCNPISGHATLYWYQQILGQGPKLLIQFQNNGVVDDSQLPKDRFSAERLKGVDSTLKIQPAKLEDSAVYLCASSFSAGQGAMGEQYFGPGTRLTVT.

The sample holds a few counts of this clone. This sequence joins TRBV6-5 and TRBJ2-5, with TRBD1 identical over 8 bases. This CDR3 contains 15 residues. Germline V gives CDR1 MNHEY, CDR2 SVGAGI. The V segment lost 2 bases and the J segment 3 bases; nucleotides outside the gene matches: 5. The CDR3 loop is CASSYLQDREETQYF. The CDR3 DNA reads TGTGCCAGCAGTTACCTACAGGACAGGGAAGAGACCCAGTACTTC.

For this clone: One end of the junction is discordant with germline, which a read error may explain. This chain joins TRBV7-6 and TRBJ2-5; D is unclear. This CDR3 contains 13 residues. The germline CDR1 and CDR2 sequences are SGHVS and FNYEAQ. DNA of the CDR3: TGTGCCAGCAGCCGACCATCGAAAGAGGCCCAGTACTTC. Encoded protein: CASSRPSKEAQYF. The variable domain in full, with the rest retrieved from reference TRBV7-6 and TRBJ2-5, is GAGVSQSPRYKVTKRGQDVALRCDPISGHVSLYWYRQALGQGPEFLTYFNYEAQQDKSGLPNDRFSAERPEGSISTLTIQRTEQRDSAMYRCASSRPSKEAQYFGPGTRLLVL.

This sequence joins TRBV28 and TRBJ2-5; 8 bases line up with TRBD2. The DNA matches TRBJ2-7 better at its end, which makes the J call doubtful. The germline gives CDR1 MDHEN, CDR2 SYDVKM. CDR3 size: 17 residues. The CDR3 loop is CASSLSSGGRSSYEQYF. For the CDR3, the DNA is TGTGCCAGCAGTTTATCTTCCGGCGGGAGGAGCTCCTACGAGCAGTACTTC.

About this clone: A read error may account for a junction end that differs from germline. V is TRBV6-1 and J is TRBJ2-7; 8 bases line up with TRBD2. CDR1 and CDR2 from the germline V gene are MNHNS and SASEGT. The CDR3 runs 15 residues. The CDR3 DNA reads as TGTGCCATCAGTGAAGATCTAGCGGGCTCCTACGAGCAGTACTTC. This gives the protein CAISEDLAGSYEQYF.

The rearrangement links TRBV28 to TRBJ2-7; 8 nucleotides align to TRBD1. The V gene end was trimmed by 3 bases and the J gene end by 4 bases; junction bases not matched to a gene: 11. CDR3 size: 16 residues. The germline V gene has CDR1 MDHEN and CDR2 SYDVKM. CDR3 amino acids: CASSFPHRGSPYEQYF. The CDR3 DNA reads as TGTGCCAGCAGTTTTCCGCACAGGGGGTCCCCATACGAGCAGTACTTC.

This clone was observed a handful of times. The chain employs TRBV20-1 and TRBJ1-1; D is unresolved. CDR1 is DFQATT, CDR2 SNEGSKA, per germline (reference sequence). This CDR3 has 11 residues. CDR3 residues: CSFIHRWEAFF. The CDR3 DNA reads TGCAGCTTTATCCATAGGTGGGAAGCTTTCTTT.

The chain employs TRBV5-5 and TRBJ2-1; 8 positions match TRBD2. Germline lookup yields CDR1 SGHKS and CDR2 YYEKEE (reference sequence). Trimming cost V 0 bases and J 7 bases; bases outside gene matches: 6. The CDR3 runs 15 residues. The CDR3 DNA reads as TGTGCCAGCAGCTTGGCCCGGGGGGGAACAAATGAGCAGTTCTTC. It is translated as CASSLARGGTNEQFF.

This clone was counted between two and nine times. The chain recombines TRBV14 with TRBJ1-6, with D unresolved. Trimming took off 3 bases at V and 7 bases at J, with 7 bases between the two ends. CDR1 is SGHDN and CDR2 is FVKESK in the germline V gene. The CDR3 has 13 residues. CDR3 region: CASSQAKNSPLHF. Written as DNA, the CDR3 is TGTGCCAGCAGCCAGGCGAAGAATTCACCCCTCCACTTT.

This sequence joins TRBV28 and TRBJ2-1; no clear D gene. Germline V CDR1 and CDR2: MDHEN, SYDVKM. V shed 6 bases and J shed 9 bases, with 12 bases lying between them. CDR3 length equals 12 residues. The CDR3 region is CASSRDWGEQFF. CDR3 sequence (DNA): TGTGCCAGCAGCCGTGATTGGGGTGAGCAGTTCTTC. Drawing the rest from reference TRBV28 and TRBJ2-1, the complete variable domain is DVKVTQSSRYLVKRTGEKVFLECVQDMDHENMFWYRQDPGLGLRLIYFSYDVKMKEKGDIPEGYSVSREKKERFSLILESASTNQTSMYLCASSRDWGEQFFGPGTRLTVL.

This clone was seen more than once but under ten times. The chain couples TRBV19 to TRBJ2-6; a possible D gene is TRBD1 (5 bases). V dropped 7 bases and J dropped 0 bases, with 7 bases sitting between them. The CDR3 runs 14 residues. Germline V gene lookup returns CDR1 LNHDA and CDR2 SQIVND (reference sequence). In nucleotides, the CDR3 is TGTGCCAGTAATGGGGCCTCTGGGGCCAACGTCCTGACTTTC. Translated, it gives CASNGASGANVLTF.

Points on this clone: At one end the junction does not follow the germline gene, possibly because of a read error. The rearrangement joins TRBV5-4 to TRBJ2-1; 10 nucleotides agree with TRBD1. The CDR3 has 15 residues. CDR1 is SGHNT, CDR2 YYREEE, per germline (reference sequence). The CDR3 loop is CASSFGKSTGTGEVF. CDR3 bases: TGTGCCAGCAGCTTCGGGAAAAGCACCGGGACAGGGGAAGTCTTC.